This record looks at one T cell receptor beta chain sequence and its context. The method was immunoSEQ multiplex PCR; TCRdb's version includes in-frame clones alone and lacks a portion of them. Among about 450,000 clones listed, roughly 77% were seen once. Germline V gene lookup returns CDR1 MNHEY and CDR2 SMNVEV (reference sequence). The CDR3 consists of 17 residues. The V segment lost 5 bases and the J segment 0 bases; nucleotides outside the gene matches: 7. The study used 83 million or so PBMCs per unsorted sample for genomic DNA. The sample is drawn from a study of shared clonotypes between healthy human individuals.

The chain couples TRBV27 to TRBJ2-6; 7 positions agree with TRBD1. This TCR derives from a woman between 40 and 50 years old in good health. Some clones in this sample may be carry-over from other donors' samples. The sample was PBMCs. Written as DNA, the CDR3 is TGTGCCAGCAGTACTTGGGACAGTAGCTCTGGGGCCAACGTCCTGACTTTC. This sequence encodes CASSTWDSSSGANVLTF.